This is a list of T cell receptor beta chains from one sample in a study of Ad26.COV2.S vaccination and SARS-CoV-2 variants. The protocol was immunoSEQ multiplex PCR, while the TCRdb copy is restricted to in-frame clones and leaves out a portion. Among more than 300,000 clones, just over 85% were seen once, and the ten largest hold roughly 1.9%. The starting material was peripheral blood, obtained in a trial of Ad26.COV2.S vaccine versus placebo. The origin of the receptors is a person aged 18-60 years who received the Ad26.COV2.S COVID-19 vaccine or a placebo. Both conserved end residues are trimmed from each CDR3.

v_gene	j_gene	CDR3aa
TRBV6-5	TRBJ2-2	ASSLQGAYTGELF
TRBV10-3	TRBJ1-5	AMGSGGIQPQH
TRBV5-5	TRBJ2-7	ASSLVESIPYEQY
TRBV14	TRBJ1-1	ASSQNMNTEAF
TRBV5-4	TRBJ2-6	ASSPLGQTGGANVLT
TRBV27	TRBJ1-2	ASSLEAGGRRGYT
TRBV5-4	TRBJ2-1	ASSFPGTGFEQF
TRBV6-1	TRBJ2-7	ASSEGQGIYEQY
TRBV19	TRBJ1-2	ASSPPVGGSAYGYT
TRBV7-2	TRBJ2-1	ASSQLSGGAHNEQF
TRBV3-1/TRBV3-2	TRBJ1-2	ASSQARQGVHGYT
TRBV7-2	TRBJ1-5	ASSLGGTGARQPQH
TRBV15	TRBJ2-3	ATSSTGLRSTDTQY
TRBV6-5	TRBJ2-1	ASSYLAGPYNEQF
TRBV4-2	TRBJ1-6	ASSQGEGRASPLH
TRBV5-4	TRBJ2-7	ASSPGSTGFYEQY
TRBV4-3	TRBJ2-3	ASSHDRASTDTQY
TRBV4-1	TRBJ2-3	ASSQVYSQGAPDTQY
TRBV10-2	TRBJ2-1	ASSKTGQAVSYNEQF
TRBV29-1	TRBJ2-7	SVEWQSGYEQY
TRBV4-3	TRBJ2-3	ASSRLPGLAGFTDTQY
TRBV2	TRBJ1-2	ASRGQGRGAGNGYT
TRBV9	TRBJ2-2	ASSVGWNTGELF
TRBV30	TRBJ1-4	AWSESMAATNEKLF
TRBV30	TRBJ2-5	AWRRTGGWETQY